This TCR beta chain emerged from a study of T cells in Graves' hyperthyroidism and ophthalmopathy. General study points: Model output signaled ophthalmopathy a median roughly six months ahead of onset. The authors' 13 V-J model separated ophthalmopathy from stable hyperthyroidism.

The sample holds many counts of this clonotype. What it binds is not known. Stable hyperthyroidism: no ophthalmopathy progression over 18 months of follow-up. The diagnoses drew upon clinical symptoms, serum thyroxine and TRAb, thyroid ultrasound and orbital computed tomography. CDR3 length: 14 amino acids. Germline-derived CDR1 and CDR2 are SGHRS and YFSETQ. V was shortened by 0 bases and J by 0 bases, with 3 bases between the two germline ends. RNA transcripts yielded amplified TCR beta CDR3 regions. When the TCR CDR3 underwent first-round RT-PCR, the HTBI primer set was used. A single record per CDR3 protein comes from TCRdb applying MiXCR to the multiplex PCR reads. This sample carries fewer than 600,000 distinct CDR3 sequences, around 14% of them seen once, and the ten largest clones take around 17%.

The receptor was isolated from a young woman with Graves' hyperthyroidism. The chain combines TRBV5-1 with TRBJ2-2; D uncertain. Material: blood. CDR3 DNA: TGCGCCAGCAGCTTGGACGCGAACACCGGGGAGCTGTTTTTT. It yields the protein CASSLDANTGELFF.